This T cell receptor (beta chain) was found in a study of cytomegalovirus exposure and HLA in healthy donors. Findings and caveats of the study: Clonal expansion, a later analysis showed, was greater in HLA-associated TCR beta chains than in equally common others. Listed as cytomegalovirus-associated were more than 150 TCR beta chains. Researchers reported from a later analysis that most CMV-associated TCR beta chains appeared HLA-restricted. In a later analysis, DRB1 alleles had the most associated TCRs; HLA-C alleles the fewest.

The CDR3 loop spans 16 amino acids. CDR1 is SGHRS, CDR2 YFSETQ, per germline. With 4 bases removed from V and 4 bases from J, the gap between germline ends came to 20 bases. The study ran its PCR with 60 Vbeta and 13 Jbeta primers. Using immunoSEQ multiplex PCR, the repertoire was profiled, and TCRdb retains in-frame clones only, with some absent. The table records 110,000 to 150,000 clones, 70% to 80% of them present only once. A note on this clone: Its antigen is not known.

The chain recombines TRBV5-1 with TRBJ1-1; D may be TRBD1 (6 bases). The receptor's source is a woman in her 50s in good health and CMV-seronegative. Sequenced sample: PBMCs. This chain's CDR3 is CASSLGTTQLGTEAFF. The CDR3 DNA sequence: TGCGCCAGCAGCCTAGGGACAACGCAGTTGGGCACTGAAGCTTTCTTT.